Each of the 20 T cell receptor beta chains below was sequenced from the same sample in a study of preoperative IRX-2 immunotherapy in early breast cancer. The data were produced by immunoSEQ multiplex PCR, yet TCRdb's version contains in-frame clones alone and is incomplete. The sample has roughly 30,000 clones, 70% to 85% seen once. Stated treatment: preoperative locoregional IRX-2 cytokine immunotherapy. This sample was taken from a patient treated with IRX-2 immunotherapy. The receptors here all came from a human donor with breast cancer.

The rearrangement links TRBV15 to TRBJ2-2; TRBD1 might be the D (5 bases). The CDR3 runs 14 residues. The germline CDR1 and CDR2 sequences are LNHNV and YYDKDF (reference sequence). V lost 6 bases to trimming and J lost 3 bases, with 11 bases between them. CDR3 bases: TGTGCCACCAGGTGGGGCCCCGACACCGGGGAGCTGTTTTTT. Its protein product is CATRWGPDTGELFF.

The chain is built from TRBV12-5 and TRBJ1-1, with a weak D call TRBD1 (5 bases). Germline values: CDR1 LGHNT, CDR2 FRNRAP. The ends were cut back, 0 bases at V and 5 bases at J, with 25 bases in the middle. The CDR3 sequence is 19 residues long. CDR3 sequence reads: CASGLVAILGDLGLTEAFF. The CDR3 region has the DNA TGTGCTAGTGGTTTGGTAGCGATATTAGGGGATTTGGGCTTGACTGAAGCTTTCTTT.

The chain combines TRBV11-3 with TRBJ1-5, with D perhaps TRBD1 (6 bases). This CDR3 has 15 amino acids. Germline CDR1 reads SGHNT; CDR2 reads YENEEA. V was clipped by 5 bases and J by 0 bases, with 11 bases between them. The CDR3 is CASSPGQNSNQPQHF. CDR3 DNA: TGTGCCAGCAGCCCAGGACAGAATAGCAATCAGCCCCAGCATTTT.

The CDR3 nucleotides are TGTGCCAGTTCACCCGACCCTGGGACAAGATCCTACGAGCAGTACTTC. Translating gives CASSPDPGTRSYEQYF. The rearrangement joins TRBV12-2 to TRBJ2-7; TRBD1 is the table's D call, not checked against the DNA. TRBV12-2 is reported as a pseudogene. The CDR3 is made up of 16 amino acids.

V usage is TRBV14 and J usage is TRBJ1-2; perhaps TRBD1 as D (6 bases). CDR3 size: 14 residues. V shed 4 bases and J shed 3 bases, with 12 bases lying between them. CDR1 is SGHDN, CDR2 FVKESK, per germline. The CDR3 spells CASSPDSSHYGYTF. CDR3 sequence (DNA): TGTGCCAGCAGCCCGGACAGTTCGCACTATGGCTACACCTTC.

The chain joins TRBV18 to TRBJ2-5; 8 bases line up with TRBD1. CDR1 is KGHSH and CDR2 is LQKENI in the germline V gene. The CDR3 contains 15 residues. V shed 1 base, J shed 5 bases, and the junction held 6 bases outside the gene matches. The CDR3 region has the DNA TGTGCCAGCTCACCACAGCAGGGGGCCCGTGAGACCCAGTACTTC. It translates to CASSPQQGARETQYF.

The chain is built from TRBV19 and TRBJ1-5, with D possibly matching TRBD1 (5 bases). Germline V gene data show CDR1 as LNHDA and CDR2 as SQIVND (reference sequence). The V end lost 7 bases, the J end lost 5 bases, and 24 bases lay between the germline ends. The CDR3 has 17 amino acids. The CDR3 is CASTSRGPQVRHQPQHF. CDR3 coding DNA: TGTGCCAGTACCTCACGGGGCCCGCAGGTTCGTCATCAGCCCCAGCATTTT.

V is TRBV18 and J is TRBJ1-4; 7 bases are shared with TRBD1. CDR3 length equals 14 residues. Per the germline V gene, CDR1 is KGHSH and CDR2 is LQKENI. V lost 3 bases and J lost 8; bases outside the gene matches: 6. CDR3 bases: TGTGCCAGCTCACCCTACAGGGGATCGGAAAAACTGTTTTTT. Translated: CASSPYRGSEKLFF.

V gene TRBV11-3 combines with J gene TRBJ2-2; 10 bases are shared with TRBD2. The CDR3 is made up of 16 amino acids. The germline gives CDR1 SGHNT, CDR2 YENEEA. V shed 7 bases and J 5 bases; nucleotides not matched to a gene: 10. CDR3: CASKLRLAGSTGELFF. The CDR3 DNA reads as TGTGCCAGCAAATTACGACTAGCGGGTTCAACCGGGGAGCTGTTTTTT.

This clone has just one count. The chain recombines TRBV19 with TRBJ2-5; maybe TRBD1 (6 bases). V was clipped by 5 bases and J by 5 bases, with 18 bases between them. Germline CDR1 reads LNHDA; CDR2 reads SQIVND (reference sequence). CDR3 length: 15 residues. CDR3 amino acids: CASSPPLRGWETQYF. In DNA form, the CDR3 reads TGTGCCAGTAGTCCCCCATTGAGGGGGTGGGAGACCCAGTACTTC.

The V gene is TRBV11-3, the J gene TRBJ2-2; D is ambiguous. The CDR3 length is 14 residues. The germline CDR1 and CDR2 sequences are SGHNT and YENEEA. V lost 3 bases and J 0 bases, leaving 5 bases between the germline ends. The CDR3 reads CASSFQSNTGELFF. The DNA of the CDR3 is TGTGCCAGCAGCTTTCAGTCGAACACCGGGGAGCTGTTTTTT.

The gene calls are TRBV19 and TRBJ1-5, with D possibly matching TRBD1 (5 bases). CDR1 and CDR2 (germline): LNHDA, SQIVND (reference sequence). This CDR3 contains 15 residues. Trimming removed 5 bases from V and 0 bases from J, with 11 bases in between. CDR3 amino acids: CASSRQYYSNQPQHF. The CDR3 nucleotides read TGTGCCAGTAGTCGACAGTACTATAGCAATCAGCCCCAGCATTTT.

The rearrangement uses TRBV11-3 and TRBJ1-3; no reliable D call. The CDR3 has 15 amino acids. Germline V gene sequence: CDR1 SGHNT, CDR2 YENEEA. Deletions cut 4 bases from V and 4 bases from J, with 14 bases between. For the CDR3, the DNA is TGTGCCAGCAGCTGGGAACGGGGTAGGGGAAACACCATATATTTT. Translation: CASSWERGRGNTIYF.

This chain uses TRBV7-8 with TRBJ1-2, with TRBD1 matching 7 bases. The CDR3 length is 13 residues. Germline trimming cut 3 bases from V and 3 bases from J; bases unmatched to any gene: 1. Per germline, CDR1 SGHVS and CDR2 FQNEAQ. The CDR3 protein is CASSFGTDYGYTF. DNA for the CDR3: TGTGCCAGCAGCTTTGGGACAGACTATGGCTACACCTTC.

V is TRBV19 and J is TRBJ2-1, with D uncertain. CDR3 length: 17 amino acids. V shed 1 base and J shed 8 bases, with 21 bases lying between them. The germline V gene encodes CDR1 LNHDA and CDR2 SQIVND (reference sequence). The CDR3 loop reads CASSIAALPGSRHEQFF. CDR3 sequence (DNA): TGTGCCAGTAGTATAGCGGCACTCCCCGGTAGTCGCCATGAGCAGTTCTTC.

The chain links TRBV7-5 to TRBJ2-1; the table's D call TRBD2 went unverified against the DNA. TRBV7-5 corresponds to a pseudogene. The CDR3 has 16 amino acids. CDR3 protein: CASSLGLFRSYNEQFF. CDR3 in DNA: TGTGCCAGCAGCTTAGGACTCTTTCGCTCCTACAATGAGCAGTTCTTC.

This clone has only one observation. CDR3 sequence (DNA): TGTGCCTGGAGTCCCCGGCGAAGAATTGGCTACACCTTC. Translated, it gives CAWSPRRRIGYTF. The chain carries TRBV30 and TRBJ1-2; no definite D call. This CDR3 is 13 amino acids long. Germline V gene sequence: CDR1 GTSNPN, CDR2 SVGIG (reference sequence). Trimming took off 2 bases at V and 7 bases at J, with 14 bases between the two ends.

The chain uses TRBV15 and TRBJ1-5, with D possibly TRBD1 on 5 matching bases. There are 16 residues in the CDR3. Germline V gene data show CDR1 as LNHNV and CDR2 as YYDKDF (reference sequence). V was trimmed by 5 bases and J by 4 bases, leaving 18 bases between them. The chain's CDR3 is CATSPHLWGENQPQHF. The DNA of the CDR3 is TGTGCCACCAGCCCTCATTTATGGGGCGAAAATCAGCCCCAGCATTTT.

DNA for the CDR3: TGCGCCAGCAGCCCGGGACAGGGGGTAAATCAGCCCCAGCATTTT. It translates to CASSPGQGVNQPQHF. The V and J genes are TRBV1 and TRBJ1-5; the D call TRBD1 from the table was never checked on the DNA. TRBV1 is deemed a pseudogene. The CDR3 length is 15 residues.

V is TRBV6-8 and J is TRBJ1-1, with no clear D. V lost 2 bases and J lost 3, with 13 bases in between. The V gene's germline CDR1 is MNHGY and CDR2 SAAAGT. The CDR3 loop spans 15 amino acids. DNA for the CDR3: TGTGCCAGCAGTTACCGTTGGGATACACACACTGAAGCTTTCTTT. Translating it yields CASSYRWDTHTEAFF.